This TCR beta chain stems from a study of blood T cell repertoires in COVID-19 (TCRdb year 2020). About the study as a whole: Collaborator samples came from the United States, Italy and Spain and covered acute and convalescent phases of COVID-19. The repertoires were made available in a free public database intended to serve as a resource for research on the immune response to SARS-CoV-2. The material from the prospective study consisted of cDNA or gDNA derived from T cells, B-cell-depleted T cells, or PBMCs. Sample metadata almost always included a de-identified subject ID, COVID-19 status, age in years and sex. Deeply sampled blood TCRbeta repertoires from subjects exposed to, actively infected with, or recovered from COVID-19 were included in the dataset. The samples were drawn from the first 160 participants of the ongoing ImmuneRACE study and from some 1,300 subjects provided by 6 global collaborators. Where HLA class I and class II types were available, the types were taken from metadata supplied by the sample provider, not from assay-based typing. General study outcomes and caveats: Clinical and demographic metadata were provided uncurated, with the amount varying by source and participant.

Each collaborating institution followed its own protocols to collect whole blood in K2EDTA tubes. For TCRbeta analysis, collaborator samples were shipped as frozen whole blood, as isolated PBMCs, or as DNA extracted from either sample type. A note on this clone: Its antigen has not been determined. Base quality data are lacking; no much larger clone is found one base away.

As encoded in the germline V gene, CDR1 is MNHEY while CDR2 is SVGAGI. V loses 1 base at its end and J loses 4 bases; junction bases beyond the gene matches: 9. The cysteine opens and the phenylalanine closes a CDR3 of 16 amino acids. Here the CDR3 DNA is all that survives: 48 bases in frame from base 1. TCRbeta CDR3 regions were amplified from genomic DNA using the immunoSEQ Assay, a bias-controlled multiplex PCR. Concerning the study's data processing: Nucleated cell counts per sample were estimated from amplification of reference gene primers within the assay. To quantify the absolute abundance of each unique TCRbeta CDR3 rearrangement, sequence reads were collapsed and filtered. For each sample, productive Simpson clonality was calculated as the square root of Simpson's diversity index across productive rearrangements. TCRdb holds this immuneACCESS table with in-frame rearrangements only. Some clones are missing; in checked studies, unresolved V genes explain under half, and the rest has no known cause. The V and J calls and clone size come from that table; D and trimming were worked out from the DNA. Across this sample there are about 170,000 clones, with around 82% seen only once. The leading ten clones occupy about 11% of the sample.

The sample taken for sequencing was peripheral blood. This sequence uses TRBV6-5 and TRBJ2-7, and 8 junctional nucleotides match TRBD1. This TCR came from a man between 65 and 80 years old with active or convalescent COVID-19. The CDR3 in this case is CASSYFSDRAGYEQYF. The sequence in DNA is TGTGCCAGCAGTTACTTCTCGGACAGGGCGGGGTACGAGCAGTACTTC.